This T cell receptor beta chain comes out of a study of T-cell reconstitution after alpha-beta-depleted transplantation in children (dated by TCRdb to the mid-2010s). Study-wide context: T-cell immune reconstitution after TCRalphabeta/CD19-depleted allogeneic hematopoietic cell transplantation in children was quantitatively tracked in the study by means of TCR repertoire profiling.

V lost 3 bases and J lost 4 bases, and the count of bases not matched to a germline gene is 3. CDR1 and CDR2 were assigned from the germline V gene as SNHLY and FYNNEI. From the cysteine through the phenylalanine, the CDR3 covers 14 amino acids. Left in the record is the CDR3 DNA by itself, 42 bases read in frame from the first base. Library prep was done by PCR. Sequencing used an Illumina HiSeq 2500. Molecular barcoding was employed in the preparation of TCR libraries, with unique molecular identifiers being used to normalize TCRbeta repertoire quantification. In-frame beta chains were kept once TCRdb had trimmed the public reads at Q25 with fastp and called clones with MiXCR. Duplicate CDR3 protein sequences are folded into a single record with the most common DNA and genes. Across this sample there are about 190,000 distinct CDR3 sequences, with about 6.3% seen only once. Around 3.1% of the sample is in the top ten clones.

A remark on this clonotype: It lacks a known antigen. Base qualities are not provided; no much larger clone lies one nucleotide away.

The TCR sequence derives from a human donor who donated a stem cell graft to a child with Wiskott-Aldrich syndrome. The input for sequencing was PBMCs from the stem cell graft donor, taken from the stem cell graft. In this chain, TRBV2 is recombined with TRBJ2-1; 7 middle bases align to TRBD1. CDR3 reads: CASSDRGRYNEQFF. The DNA sequence is given as TGTGCCAGCAGTGACAGGGGGAGATACAATGAGCAGTTCTTC. The full variable domain, with segments outside the CDR3 supplied by the reference TRBV2 and TRBJ2-1 proteins, appears as EPEVTQTPSHQVTQMGQEVILRCVPISNHLYFYWYRQILGQKVEFLVSFYNNEISEKSEIFDDQFSVERPDGSNFTLKIRSTKLEDSAMYFCASSDRGRYNEQFFGPGTRLTVL.